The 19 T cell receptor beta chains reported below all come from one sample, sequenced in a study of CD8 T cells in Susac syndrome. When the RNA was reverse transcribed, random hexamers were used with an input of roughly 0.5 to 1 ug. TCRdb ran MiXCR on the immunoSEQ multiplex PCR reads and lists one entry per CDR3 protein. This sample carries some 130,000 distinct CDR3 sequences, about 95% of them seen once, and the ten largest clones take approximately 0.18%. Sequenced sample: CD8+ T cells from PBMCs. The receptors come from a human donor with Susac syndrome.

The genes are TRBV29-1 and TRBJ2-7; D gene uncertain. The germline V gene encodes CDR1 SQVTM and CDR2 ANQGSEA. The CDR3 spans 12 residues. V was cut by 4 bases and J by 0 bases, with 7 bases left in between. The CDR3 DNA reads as TGCAGCGTTGTTGGCAACTCCTACGAGCAGTACTTC. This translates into CSVVGNSYEQYF.

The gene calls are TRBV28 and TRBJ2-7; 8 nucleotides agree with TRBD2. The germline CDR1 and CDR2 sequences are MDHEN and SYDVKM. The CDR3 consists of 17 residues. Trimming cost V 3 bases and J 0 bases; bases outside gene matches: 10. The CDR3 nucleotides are TGTGCCAGCAGTTTCCTCTCTTCTAGCGGGTCCTCCTACGAGCAGTACTTC. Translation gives CASSFLSSSGSSYEQYF.

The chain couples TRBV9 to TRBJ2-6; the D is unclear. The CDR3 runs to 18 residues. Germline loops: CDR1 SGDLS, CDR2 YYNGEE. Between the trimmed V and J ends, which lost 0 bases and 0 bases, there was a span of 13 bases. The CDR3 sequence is CASSVEGPTLSGANVLTF. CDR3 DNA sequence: TGTGCCAGCAGCGTAGAAGGCCCCACACTCTCTGGGGCCAACGTCCTGACTTTC.

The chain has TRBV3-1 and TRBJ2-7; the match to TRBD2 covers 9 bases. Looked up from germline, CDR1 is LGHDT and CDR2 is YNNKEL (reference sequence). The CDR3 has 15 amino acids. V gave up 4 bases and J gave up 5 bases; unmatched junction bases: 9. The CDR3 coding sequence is TGTGCCAGCAGCCCATTCGGTATAGCGGGAGACGAGCAGTACTTC. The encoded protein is CASSPFGIAGDEQYF.

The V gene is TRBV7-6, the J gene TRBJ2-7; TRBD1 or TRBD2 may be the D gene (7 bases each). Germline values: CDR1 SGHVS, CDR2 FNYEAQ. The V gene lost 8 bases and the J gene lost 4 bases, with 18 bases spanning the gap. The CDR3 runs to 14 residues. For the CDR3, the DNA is TGTGCCAGCTCCACTGCTCAGGGGGGGTACGAGCAGTACTTC. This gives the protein CASSTAQGGYEQYF.

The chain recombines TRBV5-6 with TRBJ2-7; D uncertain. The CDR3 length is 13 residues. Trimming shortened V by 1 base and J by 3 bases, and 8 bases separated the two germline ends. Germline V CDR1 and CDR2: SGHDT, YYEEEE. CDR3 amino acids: CASSLPMGYEQYF. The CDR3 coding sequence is TGTGCCAGCAGCTTGCCTATGGGCTACGAGCAGTACTTC.

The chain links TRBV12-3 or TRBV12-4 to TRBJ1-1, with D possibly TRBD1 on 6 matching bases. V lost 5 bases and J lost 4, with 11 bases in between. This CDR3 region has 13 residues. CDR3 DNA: TGTGCCAGCAGTCCCGGGGGGCTCACTGAAGCTTTCTTT. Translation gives CASSPGGLTEAFF.

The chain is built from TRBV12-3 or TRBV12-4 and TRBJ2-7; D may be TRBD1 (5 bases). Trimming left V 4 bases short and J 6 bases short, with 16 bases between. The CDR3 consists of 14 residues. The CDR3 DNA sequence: TGTGCCAGCAGTTGGACATTGGATAGGGTCGAGCAGTACTTC. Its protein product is CASSWTLDRVEQYF.

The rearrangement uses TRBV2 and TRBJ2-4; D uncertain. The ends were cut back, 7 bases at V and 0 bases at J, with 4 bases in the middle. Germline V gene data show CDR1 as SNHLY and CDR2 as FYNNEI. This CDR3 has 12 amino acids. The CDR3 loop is CASTLAKNIQYF. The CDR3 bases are TGTGCCAGCACCCTAGCCAAAAACATTCAGTACTTC.

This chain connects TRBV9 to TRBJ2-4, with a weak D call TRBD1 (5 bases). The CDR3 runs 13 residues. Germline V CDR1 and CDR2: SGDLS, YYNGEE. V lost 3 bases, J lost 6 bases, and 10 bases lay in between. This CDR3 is CASSEKGLNIQYF. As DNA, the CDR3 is TGTGCCAGCAGCGAGAAGGGGCTAAACATTCAGTACTTC.

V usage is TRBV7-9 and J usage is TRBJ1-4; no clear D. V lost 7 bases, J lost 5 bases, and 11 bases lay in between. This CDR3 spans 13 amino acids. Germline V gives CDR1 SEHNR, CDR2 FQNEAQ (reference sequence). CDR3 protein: CASTPPENEKLFF. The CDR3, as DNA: TGTGCCAGCACCCCACCGGAGAATGAAAAACTGTTTTTT.

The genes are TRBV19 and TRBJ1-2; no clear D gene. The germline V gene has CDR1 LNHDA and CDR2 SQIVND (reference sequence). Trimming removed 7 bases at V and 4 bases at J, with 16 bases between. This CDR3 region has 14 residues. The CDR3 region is CASTVERVGYGYTF. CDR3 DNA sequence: TGTGCCAGTACCGTCGAAAGGGTAGGCTATGGCTACACCTTC.

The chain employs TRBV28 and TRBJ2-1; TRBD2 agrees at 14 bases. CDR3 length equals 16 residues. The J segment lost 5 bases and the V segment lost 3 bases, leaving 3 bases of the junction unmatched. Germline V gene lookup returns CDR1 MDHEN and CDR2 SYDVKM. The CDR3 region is CASSLEGLAGDNEQFF. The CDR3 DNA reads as TGTGCCAGCAGTTTGGAGGGACTAGCGGGAGACAATGAGCAGTTCTTC.

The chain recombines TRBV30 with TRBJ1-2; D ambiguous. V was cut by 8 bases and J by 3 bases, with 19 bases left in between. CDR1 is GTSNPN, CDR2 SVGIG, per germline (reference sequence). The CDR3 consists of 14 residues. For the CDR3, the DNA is TGTGCCCATCTACCGGGATCAATGTACTATGGCTACACCTTC. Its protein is CAHLPGSMYYGYTF.

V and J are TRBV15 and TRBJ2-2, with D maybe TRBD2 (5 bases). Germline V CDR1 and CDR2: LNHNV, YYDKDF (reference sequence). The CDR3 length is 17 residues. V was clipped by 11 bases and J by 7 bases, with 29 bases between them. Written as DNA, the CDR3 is TGTGCCCCGGACTCGTCAAGACTAACCCACATCCGCGGGGAGCTGTTTTTT. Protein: CAPDSSRLTHIRGELFF.

The CDR3 spells CASSSEEGKGQYF. The CDR3 nucleotides read TGTGCCAGCAGCTCCGAGGAGGGAAAAGGGCAGTACTTC. This chain uses TRBV13 with TRBJ2-7; TRBD2 might be the D (6 bases). V was shortened by 4 bases and J by 9 bases, with 16 bases between the two germline ends. The CDR3 is 13 amino acids. The germline CDR1 and CDR2 sequences are PRHDT and FYEKMQ (reference sequence).

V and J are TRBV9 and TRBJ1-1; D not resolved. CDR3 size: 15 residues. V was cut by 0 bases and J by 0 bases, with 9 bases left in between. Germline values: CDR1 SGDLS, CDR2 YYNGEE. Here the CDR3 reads CASSVVGEVNTEAFF. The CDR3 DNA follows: TGTGCCAGCAGCGTAGTCGGGGAAGTGAACACTGAAGCTTTCTTT.

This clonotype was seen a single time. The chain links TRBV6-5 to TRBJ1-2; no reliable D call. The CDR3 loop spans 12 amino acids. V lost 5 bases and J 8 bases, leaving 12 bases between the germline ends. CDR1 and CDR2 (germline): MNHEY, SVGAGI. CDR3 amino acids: CASSHRTGGYTF. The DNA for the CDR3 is TGTGCCAGCAGTCATCGTACGGGAGGCTACACCTTC.

In nucleotides, the CDR3 is TGTGCCAGCAGCTTGAATGAGGGAGGGCACAATGAGCAGTTCTTC. This sequence encodes CASSLNEGGHNEQFF. The gene calls are TRBV5-6 and TRBJ2-1; 7 bases fit TRBD2. Germline-derived CDR1 and CDR2 are SGHDT and YYEEEE. Losses at the gene ends were 1 base for V and 5 bases for J; bases not matched to a gene: 6. This CDR3 comprises 15 residues.